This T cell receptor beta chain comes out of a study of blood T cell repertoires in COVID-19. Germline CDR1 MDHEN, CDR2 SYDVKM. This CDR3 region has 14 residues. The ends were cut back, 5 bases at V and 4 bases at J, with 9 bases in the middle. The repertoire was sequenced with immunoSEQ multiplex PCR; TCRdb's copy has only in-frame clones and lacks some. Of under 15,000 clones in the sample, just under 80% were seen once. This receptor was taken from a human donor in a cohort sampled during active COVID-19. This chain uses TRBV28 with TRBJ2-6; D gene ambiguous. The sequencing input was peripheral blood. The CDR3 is CASSAPVGANVLTF. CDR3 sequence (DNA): TGTGCCAGCAGTGCGCCTGTGGGGGCCAACGTCCTGACTTTC.